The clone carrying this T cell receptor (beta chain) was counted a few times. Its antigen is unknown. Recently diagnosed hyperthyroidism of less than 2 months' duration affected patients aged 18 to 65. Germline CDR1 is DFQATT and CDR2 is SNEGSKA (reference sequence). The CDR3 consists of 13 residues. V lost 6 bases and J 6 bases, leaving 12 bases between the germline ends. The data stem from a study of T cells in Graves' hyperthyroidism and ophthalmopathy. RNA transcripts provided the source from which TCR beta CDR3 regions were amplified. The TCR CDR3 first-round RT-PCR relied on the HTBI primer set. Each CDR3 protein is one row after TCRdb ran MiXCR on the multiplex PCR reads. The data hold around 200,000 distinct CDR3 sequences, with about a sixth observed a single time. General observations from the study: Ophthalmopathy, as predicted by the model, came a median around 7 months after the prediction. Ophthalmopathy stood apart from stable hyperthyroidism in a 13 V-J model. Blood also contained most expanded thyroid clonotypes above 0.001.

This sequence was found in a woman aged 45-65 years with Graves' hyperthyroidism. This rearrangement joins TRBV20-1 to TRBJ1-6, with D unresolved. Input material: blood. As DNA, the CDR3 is TGCAGTGCCAAAACGGACGGTAATTCACCCCTCCACTTT. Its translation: CSAKTDGNSPLHF.